Given below is one T cell receptor beta chain in context. The record originates from a study of technical replicates of blood from a handful of donors. The repertoire was sequenced with immunoSEQ multiplex PCR; TCRdb's copy has only in-frame clones and lacks some. Here the sample spans 70,000 to 95,000 clones, around 97% being singletons. What was sequenced was T cells isolated from PBMCs. The TCR sequence derives from a human donor in good health.

The CDR3 DNA follows: TGTGCCAGCAGGGCAGGATTTTACACTGAAGCTTTCTTT. Translating it yields CASRAGFYTEAFF. The rearrangement links TRBV6-5 to TRBJ1-1; D remains unclear. Between the trimmed V and J ends, which lost 6 bases and 3 bases, there was a span of 11 bases. The V gene's germline CDR1 is MNHEY and CDR2 SVGAGI. CDR3 size: 13 residues.